This TCR beta chain originates from a study of T and B cells in COVID-19 patients. BIOMED2 TRB-A/B primer pools were used in multiplex TRB PCR. TCRdb reprocessed the multiplex PCR reads via MiXCR and lists one record per CDR3 protein. The table lists fewer than 15,000 distinct CDR3 sequences, roughly 26% of them singletons. From blood, about 240-550 ng of genomic DNA served as TRB template. Germline V lookup: CDR1 ENHRY, CDR2 SYGVKD. This CDR3 is 17 amino acids long. Germline trimming cut 3 bases from V and 0 bases from J; bases unmatched to any gene: 8. The clonotype comes from a human donor who had recovered from COVID-19. This chain joins TRBV10-3 and TRBJ1-1, with 9 bases that match TRBD1. Sequenced: blood. The CDR3 loop is CAISEGTGFSVNTEAFF. The DNA of the CDR3 is TGTGCCATCAGTGAAGGGACAGGGTTTTCCGTGAACACTGAAGCTTTCTTT.